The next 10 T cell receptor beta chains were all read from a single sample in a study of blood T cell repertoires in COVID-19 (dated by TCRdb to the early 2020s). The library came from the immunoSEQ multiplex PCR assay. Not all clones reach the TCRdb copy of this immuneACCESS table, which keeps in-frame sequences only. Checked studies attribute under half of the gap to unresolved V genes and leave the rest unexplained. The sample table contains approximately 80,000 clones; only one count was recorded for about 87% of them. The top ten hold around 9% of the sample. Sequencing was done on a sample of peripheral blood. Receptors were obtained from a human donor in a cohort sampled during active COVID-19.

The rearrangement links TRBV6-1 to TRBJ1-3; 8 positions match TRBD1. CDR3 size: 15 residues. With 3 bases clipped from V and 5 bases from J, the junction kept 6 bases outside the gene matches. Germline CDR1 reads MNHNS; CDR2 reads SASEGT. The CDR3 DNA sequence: TGTGCCAGCAGTGAGATCGGACAGGGAAGAAACACCATATATTTT. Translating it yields CASSEIGQGRNTIYF.

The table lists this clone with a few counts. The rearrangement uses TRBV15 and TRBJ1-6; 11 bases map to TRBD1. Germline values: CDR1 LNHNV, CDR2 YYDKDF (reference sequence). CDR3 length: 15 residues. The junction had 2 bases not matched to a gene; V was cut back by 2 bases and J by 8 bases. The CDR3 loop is CATSRMGQGDSPLHF. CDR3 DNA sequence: TGTGCCACCAGCAGAATGGGACAGGGGGATTCACCCCTCCACTTT. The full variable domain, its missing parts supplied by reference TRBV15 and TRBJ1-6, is DAMVIQNPRYQVTQFGKPVTLSCSQTLNHNVMYWYQQKSSQAPKLLFHYYDKDFNNEADTPDNFQSRRPNTSFCFLDIRSPGLGDTAMYLCATSRMGQGDSPLHFGNGTRLTVT.

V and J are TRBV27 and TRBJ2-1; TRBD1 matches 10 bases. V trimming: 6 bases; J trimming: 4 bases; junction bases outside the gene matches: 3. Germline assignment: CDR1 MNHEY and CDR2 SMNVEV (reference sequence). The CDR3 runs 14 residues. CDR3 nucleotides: TGTGCCAGCAGGGGACAGGGGTTTTACAATGAGCAGTTCTTC. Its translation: CASRGQGFYNEQFF.

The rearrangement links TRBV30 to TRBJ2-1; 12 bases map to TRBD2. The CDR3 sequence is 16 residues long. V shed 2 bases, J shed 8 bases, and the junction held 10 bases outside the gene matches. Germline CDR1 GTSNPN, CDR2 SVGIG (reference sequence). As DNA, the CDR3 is TGTGCCTGGAGTAACCCGCCGGGACTAGCGGGCGATGAGCAGTTCTTC. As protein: CAWSNPPGLAGDEQFF.

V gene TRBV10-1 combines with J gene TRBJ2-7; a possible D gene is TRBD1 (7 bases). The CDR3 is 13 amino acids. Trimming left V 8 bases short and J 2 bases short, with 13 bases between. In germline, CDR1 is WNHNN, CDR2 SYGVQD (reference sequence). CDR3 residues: CASPAGQPYEQYF. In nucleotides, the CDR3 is TGCGCCAGCCCGGCGGGACAGCCCTACGAGCAGTACTTC.

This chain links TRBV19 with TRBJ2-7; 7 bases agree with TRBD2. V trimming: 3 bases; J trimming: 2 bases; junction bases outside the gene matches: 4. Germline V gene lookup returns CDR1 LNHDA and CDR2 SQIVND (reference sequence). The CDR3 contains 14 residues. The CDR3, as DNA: TGTGCCAGTAGTATTACGGGAGGACCCTACGAGCAGTACTTC. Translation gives CASSITGGPYEQYF.

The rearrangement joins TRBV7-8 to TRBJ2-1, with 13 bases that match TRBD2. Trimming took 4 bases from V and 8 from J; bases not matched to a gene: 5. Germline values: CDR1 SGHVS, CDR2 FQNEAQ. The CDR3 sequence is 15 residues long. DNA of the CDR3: TGTGCCAGCAGCTCAGGGACTAGCGGGATTTATGAGCAGTTCTTC. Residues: CASSSGTSGIYEQFF.

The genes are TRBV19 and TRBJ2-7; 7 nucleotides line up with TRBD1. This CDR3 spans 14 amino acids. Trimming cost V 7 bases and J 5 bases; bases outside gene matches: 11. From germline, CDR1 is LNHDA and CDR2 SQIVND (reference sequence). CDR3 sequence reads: CASMPGTDLNEQYF. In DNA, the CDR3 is TGTGCCAGTATGCCCGGGACAGACCTCAACGAGCAGTACTTC.

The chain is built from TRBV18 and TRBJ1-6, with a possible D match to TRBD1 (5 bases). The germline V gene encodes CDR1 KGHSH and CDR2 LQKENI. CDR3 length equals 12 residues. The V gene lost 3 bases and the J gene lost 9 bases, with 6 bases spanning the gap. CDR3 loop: CASSPQGSPLHF. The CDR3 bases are TGTGCCAGCTCACCGCAGGGTTCACCCCTCCACTTT.

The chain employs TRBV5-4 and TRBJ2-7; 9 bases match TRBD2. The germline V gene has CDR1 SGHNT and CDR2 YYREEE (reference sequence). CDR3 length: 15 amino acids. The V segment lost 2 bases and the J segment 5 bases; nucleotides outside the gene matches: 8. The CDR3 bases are TGTGCCAGCAGCTTACTTAGCGGGAGTTCGGACGAGCAGTACTTC. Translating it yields CASSLLSGSSDEQYF.